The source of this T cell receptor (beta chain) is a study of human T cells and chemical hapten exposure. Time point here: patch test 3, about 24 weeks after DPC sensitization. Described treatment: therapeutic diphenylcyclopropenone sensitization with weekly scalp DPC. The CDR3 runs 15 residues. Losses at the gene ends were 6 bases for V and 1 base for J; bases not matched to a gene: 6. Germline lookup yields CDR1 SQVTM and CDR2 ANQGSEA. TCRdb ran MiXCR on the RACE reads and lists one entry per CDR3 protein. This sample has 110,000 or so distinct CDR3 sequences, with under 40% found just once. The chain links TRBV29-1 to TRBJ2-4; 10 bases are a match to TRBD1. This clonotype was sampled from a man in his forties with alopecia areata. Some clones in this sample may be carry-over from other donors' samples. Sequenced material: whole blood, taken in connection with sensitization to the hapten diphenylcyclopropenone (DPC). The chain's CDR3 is CSVGGTGVAKNIQYF. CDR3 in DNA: TGCAGCGTCGGAGGGACAGGGGTTGCCAAAAACATTCAGTACTTC.